The entry below gives a single T cell receptor beta chain sequence along with its context. The record originates from a study of T cells in Graves' hyperthyroidism and ophthalmopathy. The diagnoses drew upon clinical symptoms, serum thyroxine and TRAb, thyroid ultrasound and orbital computed tomography. The V gene lost 3 bases and the J gene lost 10 bases, with 14 bases spanning the gap. The germline gives CDR1 SGDLS, CDR2 YYNGEE. The length of the CDR3 is 14 residues. Amplification of TCR beta CDR3 regions was performed using RNA transcripts as template. TCR CDR3 regions were first amplified by RT-PCR with HTBI primers. TCRdb fed the multiplex PCR reads into MiXCR, producing one record per CDR3 protein. Of about 380,000 distinct CDR3 sequences listed, around 18% are singletons.

Specimen: blood. This TCR was recovered from a man younger than 35 with Graves' ophthalmopathy. The chain joins TRBV9 to TRBJ1-6; D not certain. The CDR3 DNA reads as TGTGCCAGCAGCGAGGGAGCCCCTCGATCACCCCTCCACTTT. Its protein product is CASSEGAPRSPLHF. Full variable domain (remainder filled in from reference TRBV9 and TRBJ1-6): DSGVTQTPKHLITATGQRVTLRCSPRSGDLSVYWYQQSLDQGLQFLIQYYNGEERAKGNILERFSAQQFPDLHSELNLSSLELGDSALYFCASSEGAPRSPLHFGNGTRLTVT.